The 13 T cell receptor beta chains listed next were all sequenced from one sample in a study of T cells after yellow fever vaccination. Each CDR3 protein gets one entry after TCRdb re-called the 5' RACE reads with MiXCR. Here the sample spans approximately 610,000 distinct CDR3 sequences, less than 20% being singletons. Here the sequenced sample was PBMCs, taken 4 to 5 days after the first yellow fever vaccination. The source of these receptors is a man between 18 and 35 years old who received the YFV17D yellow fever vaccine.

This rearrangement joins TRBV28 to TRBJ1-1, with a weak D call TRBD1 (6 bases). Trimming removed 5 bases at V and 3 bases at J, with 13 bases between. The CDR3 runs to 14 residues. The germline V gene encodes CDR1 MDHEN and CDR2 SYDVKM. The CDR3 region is CASSPYREYTEAFF. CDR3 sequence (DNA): TGTGCCAGCAGTCCATACAGGGAGTACACTGAAGCTTTCTTT.

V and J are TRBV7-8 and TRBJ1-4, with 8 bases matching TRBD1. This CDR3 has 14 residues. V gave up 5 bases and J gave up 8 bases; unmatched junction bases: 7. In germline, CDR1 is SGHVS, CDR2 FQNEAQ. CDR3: CASSVRGRREKLFF. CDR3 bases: TGTGCCAGCAGCGTCAGGGGGCGCCGAGAAAAACTGTTTTTT.

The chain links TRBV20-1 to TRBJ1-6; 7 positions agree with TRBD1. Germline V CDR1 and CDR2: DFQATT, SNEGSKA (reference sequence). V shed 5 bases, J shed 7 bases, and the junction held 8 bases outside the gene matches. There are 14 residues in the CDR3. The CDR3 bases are TGCAGTGCTCCCCCCACAGGGGCCAATTCACCCCTCCACTTT. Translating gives CSAPPTGANSPLHF.

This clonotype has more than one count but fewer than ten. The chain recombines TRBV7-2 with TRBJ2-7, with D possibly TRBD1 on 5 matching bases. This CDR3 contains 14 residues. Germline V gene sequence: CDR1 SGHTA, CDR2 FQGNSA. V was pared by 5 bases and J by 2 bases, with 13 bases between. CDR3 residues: CASSPQGGTYEQYF. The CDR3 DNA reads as TGTGCCAGCAGCCCCCAGGGTGGGACCTACGAGCAGTACTTC.

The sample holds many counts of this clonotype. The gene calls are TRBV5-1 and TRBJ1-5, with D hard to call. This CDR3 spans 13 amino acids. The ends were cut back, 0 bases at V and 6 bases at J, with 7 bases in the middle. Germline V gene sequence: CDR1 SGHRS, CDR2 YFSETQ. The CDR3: CASSLVAGQPQHF. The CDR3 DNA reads TGCGCCAGCAGCTTGGTTGCGGGTCAGCCCCAGCATTTT. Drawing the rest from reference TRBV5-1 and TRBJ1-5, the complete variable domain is KAGVTQTPRYLIKTRGQQVTLSCSPISGHRSVSWYQQTPGQGLQFLFEYFSETQRNKGNFPGRFSGRQFSNSRSEMNVSTLELGDSALYLCASSLVAGQPQHFGDGTRLSIL.

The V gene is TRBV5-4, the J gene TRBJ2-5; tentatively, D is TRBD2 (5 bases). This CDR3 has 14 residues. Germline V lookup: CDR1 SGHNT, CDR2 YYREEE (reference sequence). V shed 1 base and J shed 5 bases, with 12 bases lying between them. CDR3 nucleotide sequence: TGTGCCAGCAGCTTGCGGCAAACGGGGGAGACCCAGTACTTC. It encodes CASSLRQTGETQYF.

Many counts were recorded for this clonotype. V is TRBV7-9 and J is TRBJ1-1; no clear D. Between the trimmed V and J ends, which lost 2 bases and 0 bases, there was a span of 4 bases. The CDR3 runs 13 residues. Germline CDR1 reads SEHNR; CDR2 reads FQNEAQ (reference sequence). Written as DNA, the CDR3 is TGTGCCAGCAGCTTACAGATGAACACTGAAGCTTTCTTT. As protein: CASSLQMNTEAFF.

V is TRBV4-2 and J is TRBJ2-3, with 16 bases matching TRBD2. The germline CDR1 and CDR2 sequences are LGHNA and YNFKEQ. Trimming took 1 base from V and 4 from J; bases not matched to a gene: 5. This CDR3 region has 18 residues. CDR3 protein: CASSQVGTSGGVADTQYF. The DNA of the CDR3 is TGTGCCAGCAGCCAAGTTGGGACTAGCGGGGGGGTGGCAGATACGCAGTATTTT.

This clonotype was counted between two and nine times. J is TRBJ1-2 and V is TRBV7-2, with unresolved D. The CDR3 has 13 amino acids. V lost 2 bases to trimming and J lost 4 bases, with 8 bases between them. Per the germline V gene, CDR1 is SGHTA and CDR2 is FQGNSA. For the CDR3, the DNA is TGTGCCAGCAGCTTAACCGTACCCTATGGCTACACCTTC. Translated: CASSLTVPYGYTF. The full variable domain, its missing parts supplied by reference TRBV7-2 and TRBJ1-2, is GAGVSQSPSNKVTEKGKDVELRCDPISGHTALYWYRQSLGQGLEFLIYFQGNSAPDKSGLPSDRFSAERTGGSVSTLTIQRTQQEDSAVYLCASSLTVPYGYTFGSGTRLTVV.

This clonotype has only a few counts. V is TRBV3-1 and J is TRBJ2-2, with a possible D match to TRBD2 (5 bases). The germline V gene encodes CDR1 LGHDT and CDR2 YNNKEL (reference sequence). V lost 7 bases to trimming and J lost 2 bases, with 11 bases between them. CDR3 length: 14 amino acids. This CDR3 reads CASTWETNTGELFF. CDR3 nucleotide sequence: TGTGCCAGCACTTGGGAGACCAACACCGGGGAGCTGTTTTTT.

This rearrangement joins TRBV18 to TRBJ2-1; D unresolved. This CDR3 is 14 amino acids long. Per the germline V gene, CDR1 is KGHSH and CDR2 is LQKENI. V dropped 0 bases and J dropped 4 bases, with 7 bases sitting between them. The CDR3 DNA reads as TGTGCCAGCTCACCACCTGTCGCTTACAATGAGCAGTTCTTC. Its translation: CASSPPVAYNEQFF.

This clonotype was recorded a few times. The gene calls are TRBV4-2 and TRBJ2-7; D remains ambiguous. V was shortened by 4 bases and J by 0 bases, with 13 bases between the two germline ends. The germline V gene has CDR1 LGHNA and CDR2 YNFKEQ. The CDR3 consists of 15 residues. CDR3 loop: CASSPRQAPSYEQYF. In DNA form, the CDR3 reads TGTGCCAGCAGCCCACGGCAGGCGCCCTCCTACGAGCAGTACTTC.

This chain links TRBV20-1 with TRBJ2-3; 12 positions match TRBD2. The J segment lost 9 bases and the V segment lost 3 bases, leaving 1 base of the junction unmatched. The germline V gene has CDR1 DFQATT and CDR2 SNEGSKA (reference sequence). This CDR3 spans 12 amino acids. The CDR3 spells CSARGLAGTQYF. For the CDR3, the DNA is TGCAGTGCTAGGGGACTAGCGGGCACGCAGTATTTT.